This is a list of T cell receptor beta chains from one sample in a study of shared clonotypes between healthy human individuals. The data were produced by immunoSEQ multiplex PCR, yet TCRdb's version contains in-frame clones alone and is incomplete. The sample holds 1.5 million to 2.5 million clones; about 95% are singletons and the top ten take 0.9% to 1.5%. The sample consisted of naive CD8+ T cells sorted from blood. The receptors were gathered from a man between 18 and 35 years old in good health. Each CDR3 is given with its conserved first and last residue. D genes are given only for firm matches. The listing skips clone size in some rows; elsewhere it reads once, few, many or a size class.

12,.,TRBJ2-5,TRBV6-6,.,CASSQHQETQYF,TGTGCCAGCAGTCAACACCAAGAGACCCAGTACTTC
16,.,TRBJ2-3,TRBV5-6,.,CASSLGQTDLTDTQYF,TGTGCCAGCAGCTTGGGGCAGACAGACCTCACAGATACGCAGTATTTT
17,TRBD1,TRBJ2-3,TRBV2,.,CASSEGDREGGTDTQYF,TGTGCCAGCAGTGAAGGGGACAGGGAAGGAGGCACAGATACGCAGTATTTT
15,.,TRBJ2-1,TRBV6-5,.,CASSYSGAGSNEQFF,TGTGCCAGCAGTTACTCGGGAGCAGGGAGCAATGAGCAGTTCTTC
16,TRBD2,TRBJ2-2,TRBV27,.,CASSPRSGGNTGELFF,TGTGCCAGCAGCCCCCGTAGCGGGGGAAACACCGGGGAGCTGTTTTTT
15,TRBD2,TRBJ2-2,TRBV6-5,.,CASSWGGEGTGELFF,TGTGCCAGCAGTTGGGGTGGGGAGGGCACCGGGGAGCTGTTTTTT
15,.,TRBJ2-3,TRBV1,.,CTSSQTSGTPDTQYF,TGCACCAGCAGCCAGACTAGCGGGACCCCAGATACGCAGTATTTT
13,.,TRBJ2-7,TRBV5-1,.,CASSRGAGSEQYF,TGCGCCAGCAGCCGAGGAGCGGGCTCCGAGCAGTACTTC
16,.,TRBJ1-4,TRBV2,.,CASRHDPYEANEKLFF,TGTGCCAGCAGACACGACCCCTATGAGGCTAATGAAAAACTGTTTTTT
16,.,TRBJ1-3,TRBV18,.,CASSPLETFSGNTIYF,TGTGCCAGCTCACCTCTGGAGACGTTCTCTGGAAACACCATATATTTT
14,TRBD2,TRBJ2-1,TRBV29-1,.,CSVEAAGGPDEQFF,TGCAGCGTTGAGGCAGCGGGGGGGCCCGATGAGCAGTTCTTC
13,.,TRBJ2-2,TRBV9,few,CASSVGGTGELFF,TGTGCCAGCAGCGTAGGCGGCACCGGGGAGCTGTTTTTT
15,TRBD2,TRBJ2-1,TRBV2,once,CASSALAGNYNEQFF,TGTGCCAGCAGCGCCCTAGCGGGGAACTACAATGAGCAGTTCTTC
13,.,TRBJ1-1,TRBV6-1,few,CASMRKGNTEAFF,TGTGCCAGCATGAGGAAAGGGAACACTGAAGCTTTCTTT
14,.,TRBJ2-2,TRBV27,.,CASSFLGSPGELFF,TGTGCCAGCAGTTTTTTGGGGAGCCCCGGGGAGCTGTTTTTT
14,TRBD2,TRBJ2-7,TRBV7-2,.,CASSFYGGTYEQYF,TGTGCCAGCAGCTTTTACGGGGGGACCTACGAGCAGTACTTC
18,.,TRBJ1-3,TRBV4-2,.,CASSQDSGSTLSGNTIYF,TGTGCCAGCAGCCAAGATTCCGGCAGCACCCTCTCTGGAAACACCATATATTTT
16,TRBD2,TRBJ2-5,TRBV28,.,CASSSSGTSLPETQYF,TGTGCCAGCAGTTCCTCCGGGACTAGCTTACCGGAGACCCAGTACTTC
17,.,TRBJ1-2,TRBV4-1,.,CASSPSVGGLGIYGYTF,TGCGCCAGCAGCCCTTCGGTCGGGGGGCTAGGGATCTATGGCTACACCTTC
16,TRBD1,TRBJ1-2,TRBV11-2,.,CASSSPSGGADYGYTF,TGTGCCAGCAGCTCCCCATCAGGGGGCGCCGACTATGGCTACACCTTC
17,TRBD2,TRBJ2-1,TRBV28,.,CASSLSLAGGPYGEQFF,TGTGCCAGCAGTTTATCGTTAGCGGGGGGGCCGTACGGTGAGCAGTTCTTC
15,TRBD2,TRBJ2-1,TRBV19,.,CASSLTSGGLVEQFF,TGTGCCAGTAGTCTGACTAGCGGGGGCCTCGTGGAGCAGTTCTTC
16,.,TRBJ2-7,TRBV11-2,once,CASSLDPGAGSFEQYF,TGTGCCAGCAGCTTAGATCCCGGGGCGGGATCCTTCGAGCAGTACTTC
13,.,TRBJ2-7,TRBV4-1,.,CASSQLGDYEQYF,TGCGCCAGCAGCCAACTTGGAGACTACGAGCAGTACTTC
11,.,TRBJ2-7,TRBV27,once,CASSQTYEQYF,TGTGCCAGCAGTCAGACCTACGAGCAGTACTTC
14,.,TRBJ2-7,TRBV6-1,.,CASSKDRTYYEQYF,TGTGCCAGCAGTAAGGACCGAACTTACTACGAGCAGTACTTC
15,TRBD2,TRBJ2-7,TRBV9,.,CASSALAGAGGEQYF,TGTGCCAGCAGCGCCCTAGCGGGGGCCGGCGGCGAGCAGTACTTC
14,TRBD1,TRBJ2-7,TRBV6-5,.,CASSSDRGWNEQYF,TGTGCCAGCAGTTCGGACAGGGGGTGGAACGAGCAGTACTTC
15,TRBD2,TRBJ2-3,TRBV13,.,CASSLGGGDTDTQYF,TGTGCCAGCAGTTTAGGCGGGGGGGACACAGATACGCAGTATTTT
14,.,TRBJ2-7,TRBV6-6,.,CASNTGGGSYEQYF,TGTGCCAGCAACACCGGGGGTGGATCCTACGAGCAGTACTTC
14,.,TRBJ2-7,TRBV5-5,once,CASSLGALDYEQYF,TGTGCCAGCAGCTTAGGAGCCCTTGACTACGAGCAGTACTTC
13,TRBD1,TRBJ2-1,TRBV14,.,CASSQGQGREQFF,TGTGCCAGCAGCCAAGGACAGGGTCGGGAGCAGTTCTTC
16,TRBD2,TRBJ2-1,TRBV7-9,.,CASSLAVLAGANEQFF,TGTGCCAGCAGCTTAGCTGTGTTAGCGGGAGCCAATGAGCAGTTCTTC
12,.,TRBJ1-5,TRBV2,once,CASRGGNQPQHF,TGTGCCAGTCGCGGGGGTAATCAGCCCCAGCATTTT
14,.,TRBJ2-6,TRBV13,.,CASSMGSGANVLTF,TGTGCCAGCAGCATGGGGTCTGGGGCCAACGTCCTGACTTTC
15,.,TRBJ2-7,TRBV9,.,CASSVAASGSYEQYF,TGTGCCAGCAGCGTAGCGGCTAGTGGATCCTACGAGCAGTACTTC
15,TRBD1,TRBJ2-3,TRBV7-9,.,CASSPTQGETDTQYF,TGTGCCAGCAGCCCCACACAGGGGGAAACAGATACGCAGTATTTT
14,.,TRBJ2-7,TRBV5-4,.,CASRRQESTYEQYF,TGTGCCAGCAGGCGACAGGAGAGCACCTACGAGCAGTACTTC
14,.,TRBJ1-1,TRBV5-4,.,CASSVTTGDTEAFF,TGTGCCAGCAGCGTAACGACCGGGGACACTGAAGCTTTCTTT
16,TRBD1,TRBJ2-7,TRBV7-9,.,CASSLLPGTGLYEQYF,TGTGCCAGCAGCTTACTCCCCGGGACAGGGCTCTACGAGCAGTACTTC
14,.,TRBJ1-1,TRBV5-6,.,CASSLRSGSTEAFF,TGTGCCAGCAGCTTGAGGAGTGGGAGCACTGAAGCTTTCTTT
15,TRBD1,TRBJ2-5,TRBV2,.,CASSSAGQGLETQYF,TGTGCCAGCAGTTCCGCGGGACAGGGTTTAGAGACCCAGTACTTC
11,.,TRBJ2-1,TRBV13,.,CASSLEGEQFF,TGTGCCAGCAGCTTAGAAGGGGAGCAGTTCTTC
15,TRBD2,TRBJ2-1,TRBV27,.,CASCPGGSSYNEQFF,TGTGCCAGTTGCCCGGGGGGGAGCTCCTACAATGAGCAGTTCTTC
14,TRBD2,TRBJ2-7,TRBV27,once,CASSLAGDFYEQYF,TGTGCCAGCAGTTTGGCGGGAGATTTCTACGAGCAGTACTTC
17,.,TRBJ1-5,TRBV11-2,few,CASSQAPEPGRDQPQHF,TGTGCCAGCAGCCAAGCCCCGGAACCGGGGAGGGATCAGCCCCAGCATTTT
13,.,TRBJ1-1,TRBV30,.,CAWSALGGAEAFF,TGTGCCTGGAGTGCCCTGGGGGGGGCTGAAGCTTTCTTT
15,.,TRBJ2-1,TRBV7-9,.,CASSLVGGNLVEQFF,TGTGCCAGCAGCTTAGTTGGCGGGAACTTGGTTGAGCAGTTCTTC
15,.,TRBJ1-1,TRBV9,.,CASSPGAQTGIEAFF,TGTGCCAGCAGCCCAGGGGCACAGACGGGAATTGAAGCTTTCTTT
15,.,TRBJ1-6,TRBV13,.,CASSLAMALNSPLHF,TGTGCCAGCAGCTTGGCAATGGCTTTGAATTCACCCCTCCACTTT
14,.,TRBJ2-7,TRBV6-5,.,CASSYRGTAYEQYF,TGTGCCAGCAGTTACCGGGGAACCGCCTACGAGCAGTACTTC
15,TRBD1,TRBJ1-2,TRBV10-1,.,CATVPRTGGNYGYTF,TGCGCCACTGTCCCCCGGACAGGGGGAAACTATGGCTACACCTTC
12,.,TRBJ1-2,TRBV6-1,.,CASSARMGGYTF,TGTGCCAGCAGTGCCAGGATGGGTGGCTACACCTTC
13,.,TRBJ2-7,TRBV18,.,CASSPPGTYEQYF,TGTGCCAGCTCACCACCCGGGACCTACGAGCAGTACTTC
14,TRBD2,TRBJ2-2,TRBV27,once,CASSLAGGRGELFF,TGTGCCAGCAGTTTAGCGGGGGGACGCGGGGAGCTGTTTTTT
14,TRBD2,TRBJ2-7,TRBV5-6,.,CASQKSSGKHEQYF,TGTGCCAGCCAAAAATCTAGCGGGAAGCACGAGCAGTACTTC
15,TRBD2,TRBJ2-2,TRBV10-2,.,CASSELAGGFGELFF,TGCGCCAGCAGTGAGCTAGCGGGAGGATTCGGGGAGCTGTTTTTT